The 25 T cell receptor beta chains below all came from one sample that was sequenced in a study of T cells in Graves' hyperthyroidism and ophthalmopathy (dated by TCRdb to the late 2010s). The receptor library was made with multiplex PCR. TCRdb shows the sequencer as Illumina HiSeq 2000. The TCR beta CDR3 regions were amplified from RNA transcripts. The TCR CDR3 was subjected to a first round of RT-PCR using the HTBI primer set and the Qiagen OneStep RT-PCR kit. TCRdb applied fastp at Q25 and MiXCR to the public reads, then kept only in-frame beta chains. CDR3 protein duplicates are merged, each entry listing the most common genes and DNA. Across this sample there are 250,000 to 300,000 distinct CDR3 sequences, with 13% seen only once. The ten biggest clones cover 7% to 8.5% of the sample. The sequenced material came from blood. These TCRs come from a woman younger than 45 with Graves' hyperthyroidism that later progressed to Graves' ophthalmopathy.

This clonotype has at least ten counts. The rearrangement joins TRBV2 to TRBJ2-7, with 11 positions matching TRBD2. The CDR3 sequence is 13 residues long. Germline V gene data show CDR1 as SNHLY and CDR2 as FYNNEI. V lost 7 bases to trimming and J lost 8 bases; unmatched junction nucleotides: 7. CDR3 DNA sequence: TGTGCCAGCATGGGACTAGCGGCATTGCAGCAGTACTTC. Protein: CASMGLAALQQYF.

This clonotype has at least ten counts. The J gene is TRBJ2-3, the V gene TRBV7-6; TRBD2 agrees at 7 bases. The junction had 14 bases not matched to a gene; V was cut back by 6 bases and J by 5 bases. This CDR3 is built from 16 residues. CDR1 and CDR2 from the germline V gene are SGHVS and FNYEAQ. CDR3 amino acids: CASSPLSGGSGDTQYF. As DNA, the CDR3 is TGTGCCAGCAGTCCTCTAAGCGGCGGGAGCGGAGATACGCAGTATTTT.

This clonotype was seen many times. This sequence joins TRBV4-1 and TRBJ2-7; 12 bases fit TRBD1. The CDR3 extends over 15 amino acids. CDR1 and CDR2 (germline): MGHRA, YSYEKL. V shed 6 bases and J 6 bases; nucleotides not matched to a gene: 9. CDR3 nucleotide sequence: TGCGCCAGCAGTCAAACCGGGACAGGGGGCTTCGAGCAGTACTTC. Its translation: CASSQTGTGGFEQYF.

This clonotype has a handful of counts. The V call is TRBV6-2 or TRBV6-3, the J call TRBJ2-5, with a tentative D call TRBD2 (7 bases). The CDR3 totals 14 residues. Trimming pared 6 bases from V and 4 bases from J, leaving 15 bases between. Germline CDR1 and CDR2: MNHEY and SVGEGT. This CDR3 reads CASSAGEGGETQYF. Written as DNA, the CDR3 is TGTGCCAGCAGCGCGGGGGAGGGGGGAGAGACCCAGTACTTC.

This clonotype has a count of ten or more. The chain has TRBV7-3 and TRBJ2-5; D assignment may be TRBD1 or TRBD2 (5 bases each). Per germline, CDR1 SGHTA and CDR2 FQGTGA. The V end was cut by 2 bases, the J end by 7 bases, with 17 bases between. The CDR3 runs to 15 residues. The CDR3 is CASSLAPGRAGTQYF. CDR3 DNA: TGTGCCAGCAGCTTAGCTCCGGGGCGGGCGGGGACCCAGTACTTC.

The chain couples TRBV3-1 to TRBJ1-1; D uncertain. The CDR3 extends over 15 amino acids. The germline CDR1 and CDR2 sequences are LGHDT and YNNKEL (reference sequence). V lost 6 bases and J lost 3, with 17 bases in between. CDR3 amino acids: CASSTTDPNHTEAFF. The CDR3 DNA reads TGTGCCAGCAGTACCACGGACCCCAATCACACTGAAGCTTTCTTT.

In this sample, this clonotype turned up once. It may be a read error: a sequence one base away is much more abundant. In DNA form, the CDR3 reads TGTGCCAACAGTTCCAATACGGCCTCCTACGAGCAGTACTTC. Protein product: CANSSNTASYEQYF. The chain is built from TRBV27 and TRBJ2-7; D ambiguous. There are 14 residues in the CDR3. Germline assignment: CDR1 MNHEY and CDR2 SMNVEV (reference sequence).

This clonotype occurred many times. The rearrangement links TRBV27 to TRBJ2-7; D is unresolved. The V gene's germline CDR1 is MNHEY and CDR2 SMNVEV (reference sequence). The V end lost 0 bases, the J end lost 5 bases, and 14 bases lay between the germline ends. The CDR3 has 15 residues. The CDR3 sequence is CASSLSIGSLHEQYF. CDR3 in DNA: TGTGCCAGCAGTTTATCGATCGGCTCCCTCCACGAGCAGTACTTC.

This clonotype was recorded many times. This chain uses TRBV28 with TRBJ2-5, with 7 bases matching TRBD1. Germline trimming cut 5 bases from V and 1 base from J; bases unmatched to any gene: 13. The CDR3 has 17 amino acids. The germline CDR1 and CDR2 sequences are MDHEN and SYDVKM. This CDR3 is CASSPLRGTAFQETQYF. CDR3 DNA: TGTGCCAGCAGTCCTCTCAGGGGGACAGCATTCCAAGAGACCCAGTACTTC.

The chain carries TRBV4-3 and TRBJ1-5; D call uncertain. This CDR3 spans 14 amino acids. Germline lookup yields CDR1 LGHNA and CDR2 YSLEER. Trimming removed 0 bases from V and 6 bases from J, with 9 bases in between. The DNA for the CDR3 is TGCGCCAGCAGCCAAGAAGATGGGAGTCAGCCCCAGCATTTT. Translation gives CASSQEDGSQPQHF.

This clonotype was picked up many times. The CDR3 loop is CASSQGWGIAFF. The CDR3 region has the DNA TGTGCCAGCAGCCAGGGGTGGGGAATTGCTTTCTTT. The chain is built from TRBV6-1 and TRBJ1-1; D might be TRBD1 (6 bases). The length of the CDR3 is 12 residues. Germline values: CDR1 MNHNS, CDR2 SASEGT. V was shortened by 6 bases and J by 11 bases, with 16 bases between the two germline ends.

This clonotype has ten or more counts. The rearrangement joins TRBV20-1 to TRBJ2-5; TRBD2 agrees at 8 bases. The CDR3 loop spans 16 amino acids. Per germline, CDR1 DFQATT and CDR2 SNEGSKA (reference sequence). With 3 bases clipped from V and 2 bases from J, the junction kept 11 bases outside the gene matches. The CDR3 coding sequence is TGCAGTGCTAGCCCGGTCCTCCGGGAGGGACAAGAGACCCAGTACTTC. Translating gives CSASPVLREGQETQYF.

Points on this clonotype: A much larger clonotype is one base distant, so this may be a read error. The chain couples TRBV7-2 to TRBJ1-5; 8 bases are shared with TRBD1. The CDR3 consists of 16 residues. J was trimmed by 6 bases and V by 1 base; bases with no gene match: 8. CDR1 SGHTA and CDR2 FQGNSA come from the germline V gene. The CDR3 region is CASSLGTGWGSQPQHF. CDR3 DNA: TGTGCCAGCAGCTTAGGGACAGGGTGGGGGAGTCAGCCCCAGCATTTT.

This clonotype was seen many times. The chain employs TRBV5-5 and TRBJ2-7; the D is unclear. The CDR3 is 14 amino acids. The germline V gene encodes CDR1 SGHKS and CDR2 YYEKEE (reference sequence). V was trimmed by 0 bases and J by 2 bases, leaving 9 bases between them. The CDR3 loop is CASSLDPLAYEQYF. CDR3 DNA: TGTGCCAGCAGCTTGGATCCGCTGGCCTACGAGCAGTACTTC.

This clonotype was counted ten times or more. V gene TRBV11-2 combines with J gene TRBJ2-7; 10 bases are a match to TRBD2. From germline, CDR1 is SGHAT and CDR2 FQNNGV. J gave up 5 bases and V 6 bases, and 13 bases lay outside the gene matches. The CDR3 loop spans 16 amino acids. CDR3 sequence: CASSPLAGSFLDEQYF. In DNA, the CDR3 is TGTGCCAGCAGTCCACTAGCGGGAAGTTTTCTGGACGAGCAGTACTTC.

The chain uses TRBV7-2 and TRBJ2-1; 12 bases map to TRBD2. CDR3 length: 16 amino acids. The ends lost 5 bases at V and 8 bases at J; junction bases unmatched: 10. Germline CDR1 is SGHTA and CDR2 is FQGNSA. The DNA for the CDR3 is TGTGCCAGCAGCCCAGCGACTAGCGGGAGAGGGTATGAGCAGTTCTTC. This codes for CASSPATSGRGYEQFF.

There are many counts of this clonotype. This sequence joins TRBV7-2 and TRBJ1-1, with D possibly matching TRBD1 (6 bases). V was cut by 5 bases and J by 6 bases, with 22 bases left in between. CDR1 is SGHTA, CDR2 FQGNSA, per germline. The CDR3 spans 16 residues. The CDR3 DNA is TGTGCCAGCAGCCTCCTACCTGCCGGGGGCGAAGCTGAAGCTTTCTTT. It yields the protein CASSLLPAGGEAEAFF.

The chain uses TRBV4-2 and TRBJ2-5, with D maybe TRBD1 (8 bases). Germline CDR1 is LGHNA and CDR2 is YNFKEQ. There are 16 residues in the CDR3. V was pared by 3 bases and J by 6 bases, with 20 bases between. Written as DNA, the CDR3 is TGTGCCAGCAGCCACCTACAGGGGGGGTACCCCAAGACCCAGTACTTC. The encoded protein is CASSHLQGGYPKTQYF.

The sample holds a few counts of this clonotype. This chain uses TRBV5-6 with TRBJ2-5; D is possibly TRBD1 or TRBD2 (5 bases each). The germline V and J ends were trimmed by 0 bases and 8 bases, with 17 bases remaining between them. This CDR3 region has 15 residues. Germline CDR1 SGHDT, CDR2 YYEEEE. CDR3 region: CASSLAVGSGGTQYF. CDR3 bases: TGTGCCAGCAGCTTGGCGGTCGGCAGTGGGGGAACCCAGTACTTC.

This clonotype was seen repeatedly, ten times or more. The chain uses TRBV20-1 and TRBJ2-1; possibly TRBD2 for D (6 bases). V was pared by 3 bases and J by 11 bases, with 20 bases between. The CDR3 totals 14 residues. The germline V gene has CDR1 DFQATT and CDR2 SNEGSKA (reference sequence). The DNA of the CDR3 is TGCAGTGCTAGTCGTTGGTGGGCTGGGAGGCAGCAGTTCTTC. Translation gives CSASRWWAGRQQFF.

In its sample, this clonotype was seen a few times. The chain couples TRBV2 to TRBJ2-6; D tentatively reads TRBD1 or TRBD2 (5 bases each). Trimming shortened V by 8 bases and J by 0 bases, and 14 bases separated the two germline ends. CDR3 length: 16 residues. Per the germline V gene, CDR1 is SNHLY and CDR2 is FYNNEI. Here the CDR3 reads CASPRGYSSGANVLTF. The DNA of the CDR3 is TGTGCCAGCCCGAGGGGATACAGCTCTGGGGCCAACGTCCTGACTTTC.

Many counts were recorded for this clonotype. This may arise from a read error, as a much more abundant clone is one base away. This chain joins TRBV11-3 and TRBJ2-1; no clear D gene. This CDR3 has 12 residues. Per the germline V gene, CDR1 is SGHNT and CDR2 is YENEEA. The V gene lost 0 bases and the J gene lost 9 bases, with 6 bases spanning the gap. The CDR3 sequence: CASSLDLGEQFF. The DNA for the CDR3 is TGTGCCAGCAGCTTAGATCTGGGTGAGCAGTTCTTC.

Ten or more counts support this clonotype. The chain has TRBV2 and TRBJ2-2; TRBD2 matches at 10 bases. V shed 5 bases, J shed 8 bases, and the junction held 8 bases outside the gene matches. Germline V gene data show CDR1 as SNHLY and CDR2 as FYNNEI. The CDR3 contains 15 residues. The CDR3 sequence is CASSTSGVRMGELFF. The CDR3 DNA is TGTGCCAGCAGTACTAGCGGGGTACGAATGGGGGAGCTGTTTTTT.

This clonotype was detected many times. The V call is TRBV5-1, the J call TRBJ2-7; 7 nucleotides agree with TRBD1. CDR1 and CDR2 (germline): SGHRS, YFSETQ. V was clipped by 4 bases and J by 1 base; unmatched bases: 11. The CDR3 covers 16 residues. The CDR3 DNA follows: TGCGCCAGCAGCGATCCGACAGGGTTTGTTTCCTACGAGCAGTACTTC. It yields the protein CASSDPTGFVSYEQYF. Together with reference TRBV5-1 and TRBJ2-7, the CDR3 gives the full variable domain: KAGVTQTPRYLIKTRGQQVTLSCSPISGHRSVSWYQQTPGQGLQFLFEYFSETQRNKGNFPGRFSGRQFSNSRSEMNVSTLELGDSALYLCASSDPTGFVSYEQYFGPGTRLTVT.

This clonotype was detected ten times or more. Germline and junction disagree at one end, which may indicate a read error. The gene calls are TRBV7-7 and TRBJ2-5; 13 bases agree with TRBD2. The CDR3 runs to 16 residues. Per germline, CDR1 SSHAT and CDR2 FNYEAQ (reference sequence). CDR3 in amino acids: CASSLGGLAGKETQYF. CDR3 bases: TGTGCTAGCAGCTTAGGGGGACTAGCGGGAAAGGAGACCCAGTACTTC.